This TCR beta chain is drawn from a study of metastatic and nonmetastatic thyroid tumors. This clone was seen repeatedly, ten times or more. Until they underwent thyroid surgery, no patient had received any treatment. With 11 bases clipped from V and 3 bases from J, the junction kept 14 bases outside the gene matches. This CDR3 is built from 17 residues. Germline-derived CDR1 and CDR2 are MDHEN and SYDVKM. TCRdb re-analyzed the PCR reads using MiXCR. This sample carries some 11,000 clones, about 31% of them seen once, and the ten largest clones take approximately 16%. Sequenced sample: tumor tissue. The TCR originated in a female donor with papillary thyroid cancer or a benign thyroid nodule (not recorded which). Some clones in this sample may be carry-over from other donors' samples. V is TRBV28 and J is TRBJ2-3, with TRBD2 matching 13 bases. CDR3 nucleotides: TGTGCCTCAGGGGTACTAGCGGGAGGGCCTTCGACAGATACGCAGTATTTT. This codes for CASGVLAGGPSTDTQYF.